Listed below are T cell receptor beta chains from one sample, sequenced in a study of blood T cell repertoires in COVID-19. The assay was immunoSEQ multiplex PCR, and TCRdb's table has in-frame clones only and misses some. The sample lists roughly 290,000 clones, 80% to 90% occurring once. Sequences were obtained from PBMCs or T cells enriched from blood (not recorded which). These receptors originate from a woman aged 25 to 39 who had recovered from COVID-19. Both conserved end residues are part of each CDR3. D genes are given only for firm matches. Part of the rows lack a size; the others show once, few, many or a class for expanded clones.

J gene | D gene | V gene | clone size | CDR3 protein | CDR3 DNA
TRBJ1-1 | TRBD1 | TRBV18 | NA | CASSPGTGRGDTEAFF | TGTGCCAGCTCACCTGGGACAGGGCGGGGCGACACTGAAGCTTTCTTT
TRBJ2-7 | TRBD2 | TRBV19 | NA | CASTKRGDLAGSYEQYF | TGTGCCAGTACCAAACGCGGGGATCTAGCGGGGAGCTACGAGCAGTACTTC
TRBJ1-5 | NA | TRBV19 | NA | CASSILSRAGDSNQPQHF | TGTGCCAGTAGTATTTTAAGTCGGGCAGGGGATAGCAATCAGCCCCAGCATTTT
TRBJ1-6 | TRBD1 | TRBV20-1 | NA | CSASPGQGSYNSPLHF | TGCAGTGCCAGTCCGGGACAGGGCTCCTATAATTCACCCCTCCACTTT
TRBJ2-7 | NA | TRBV6-1 | NA | CASSEEDSVYEQYF | TGTGCCAGCAGTGAAGAGGACAGCGTCTACGAGCAGTACTTC
TRBJ1-1 | TRBD1 | TRBV5-8 | NA | CASSFDRVTMNTEAFF | TGTGCCAGCAGCTTCGACAGGGTTACGATGAACACTGAAGCTTTCTTT
TRBJ1-2 | NA | TRBV5-4 | NA | CASSVGQKNYGYTF | TGTGCCAGCAGCGTCGGACAAAAGAACTATGGCTACACCTTC
TRBJ2-1 | TRBD1 | TRBV6-6 | once | CASSRTGTGGSYNEQFF | TGTGCCAGCAGTCGGACCGGGACAGGCGGCTCCTACAATGAGCAGTTCTTC
TRBJ1-1 | NA | TRBV6-5 | NA | CASSLKRGPNTEAFF | TGTGCCAGCAGCCTCAAAAGGGGCCCGAACACTGAAGCTTTCTTT
TRBJ2-1 | TRBD2 | TRBV15 | NA | CATGGRAHNEQFF | TGTGCCACCGGCGGGAGGGCCCACAATGAGCAGTTCTTC
TRBJ1-5 | NA | TRBV30 | NA | CAWSQGLNQPQHF | TGTGCCTGGAGTCAGGGACTCAATCAGCCCCAGCATTTT
TRBJ1-1 | NA | TRBV29-1 | NA | CSVEGLGRNTEAFF | TGCAGCGTTGAAGGTCTGGGGCGGAACACTGAAGCTTTCTTT
TRBJ2-3 | TRBD2 | TRBV7-2 | NA | CASRPWRGAGGLDTQYF | TGTGCCAGCAGGCCCTGGAGAGGAGCGGGAGGTTTAGATACGCAGTATTTT
TRBJ2-3 | NA | TRBV15 | NA | CATSRDRRITDTQYF | TGTGCCACCAGCAGAGATCGGAGGATCACAGATACGCAGTATTTT
TRBJ2-7 | NA | TRBV28 | NA | CAGGRGDLLYF | TGTGCCGGGGGGAGAGGAGACCTATTGTACTTC
TRBJ1-3 | NA | TRBV7-6 | NA | CASSLTGVGNTIYF | TGTGCCAGCAGCTTAACGGGGGTTGGAAACACCATATATTTT
TRBJ1-2 | NA | TRBV24-1 | NA | CATPDRTSRGNYGYTF | TGTGCCACCCCCGACAGGACCTCACGGGGCAACTATGGCTACACCTTC
TRBJ1-2 | TRBD1 | TRBV3-1/TRBV3-2 | NA | CASRPYRDSYGYTF | TGTGCCAGCAGACCTTATAGGGACAGCTATGGCTACACCTTC
TRBJ2-7 | TRBD2 | TRBV25-1 | NA | CASSETTSGGLGEQYF | TGTGCCAGCAGTGAAACGACTAGCGGGGGGCTTGGGGAGCAGTACTTC
TRBJ1-1 | NA | TRBV7-9 | NA | CASSPRGGWNTEAFF | TGTGCCAGCAGCCCCCGGGGGGGTTGGAACACTGAAGCTTTCTTT
TRBJ1-2 | NA | TRBV2 | NA | CASSPRALGTNYGYTF | TGTGCCAGCAGCCCGAGGGCGTTGGGAACTAACTATGGCTACACCTTC
TRBJ1-2 | TRBD1 | TRBV30 | NA | CAWSVQGQGYGYTF | TGTGCCTGGAGTGTCCAGGGACAGGGCTATGGCTACACCTTC
TRBJ2-5 | NA | TRBV25-1 | NA | CASSSTGRTLLGPQYF | TGTGCCAGCAGTTCCACTGGGAGGACCTTGCTAGGGCCCCAGTACTTC
TRBJ2-2 | NA | TRBV28 | NA | CASSFQGTNTGELFF | TGTGCCAGCAGTTTTCAGGGAACGAACACCGGGGAGCTGTTTTTT
TRBJ1-4 | NA | TRBV4-1 | NA | CASSQDERGLLFF | TGCGCCAGCAGCCAAGATGAGCGGGGCTTACTGTTTTTT
TRBJ2-1 | NA | TRBV4-1 | NA | CASSQGQGSSYNEQFF | TGCGCCAGCAGCCAAGGGCAGGGGAGCTCCTACAATGAGCAGTTCTTC
TRBJ2-7 | NA | TRBV11-2 | NA | CASSPLDAPYEQYF | TGTGCCAGCAGCCCTCTAGATGCCCCCTACGAGCAGTACTTC
TRBJ1-1 | NA | TRBV6-5 | NA | CATPDTYTEAFF | TGTGCCACCCCGGACACTTACACTGAGGCTTTCTTT
TRBJ2-7 | TRBD1 | TRBV7-3 | NA | CASSLAGGNWYEQYF | TGTGCCAGCAGCTTAGCAGGGGGTAATTGGTACGAGCAGTACTTC
TRBJ2-2 | TRBD2 | TRBV7-9 | once | CASSSTGLAGAGELFF | TGTGCCAGCAGCTCGACGGGACTAGCGGGGGCCGGGGAGCTGTTTTTT
TRBJ1-3 | TRBD1 | TRBV24-1 | few | CATSDSRRDRGGNTIYF | TGTGCCACCAGTGATTCTAGGCGGGACAGGGGGGGAAACACCATATATTTT
TRBJ2-7 | NA | TRBV9 | NA | CASSVEGGVYEQYF | TGTGCCAGCAGCGTAGAAGGGGGAGTGTACGAGCAGTACTTC
TRBJ2-7 | NA | TRBV28 | NA | CASSSVYQQYF | TGTGCCAGCAGTTCAGTTTACCAGCAGTACTTC
TRBJ1-2 | NA | TRBV19 | NA | CASSKRQGYGYTF | TGTGCCAGTAGTAAGCGCCAGGGATATGGCTACACCTTC
TRBJ1-5 | NA | TRBV12-5 | NA | CASGPGGNQPQHF | TGTGCTAGTGGCCCCGGAGGGAATCAGCCCCAGCATTTT
TRBJ1-4 | NA | TRBV5-1 | NA | CASSFSQGGGKKLFF | TGCGCCAGCAGCTTTTCACAGGGAGGGGGAAAAAAACTGTTTTTT
TRBJ2-5 | TRBD1 | TRBV19 | NA | CASSIDAYRGETQYF | TGTGCCAGTAGTATAGATGCTTACAGGGGTGAGACCCAGTACTTC
TRBJ1-2 | TRBD1 | TRBV10-3 | NA | CAIRSTGRGYTF | TGTGCCATCAGGTCGACAGGGAGAGGCTACACCTTC